These 28 T cell receptor beta chains share one sample of origin, sequenced in a study of blood T cell repertoires in COVID-19. TCRdb keeps only in-frame clones here, not all; method: immunoSEQ multiplex PCR. The repertoire holds 150,000 to 200,000 clones, approximately 83% seen once, with over 10% in the top ten. Input material: PBMCs or T cells enriched from blood (not recorded which). Receptors originate from a woman in her sixties or seventies who had recovered from COVID-19.

The chain has TRBV5-1 and TRBJ1-1, with D maybe TRBD1 (6 bases). Germline V gene lookup returns CDR1 SGHRS and CDR2 YFSETQ. This CDR3 comprises 15 residues. The V and J ends lost 1 base and 1 base respectively, with 11 bases between them. CDR3 in DNA: TGCGCCAGCAGCTTGTTTCAGGGACAGAACACTGAAGCTTTCTTT. Translation: CASSLFQGQNTEAFF.

V is TRBV10-3 and J is TRBJ2-3, with D tentatively TRBD2 (5 bases). In germline, CDR1 is ENHRY, CDR2 SYGVKD. The germline V and J ends were trimmed by 10 bases and 4 bases, with 9 bases remaining between them. CDR3 length equals 11 residues. The CDR3, as DNA: TGTGCCACCTTTAGCGCAGATACGCAGTATTTT. Amino acids: CATFSADTQYF.

The rearrangement joins TRBV5-1 to TRBJ1-1, with TRBD1 matching 7 bases. J was trimmed by 6 bases and V by 0 bases; bases with no gene match: 5. CDR1 and CDR2 from the germline V gene are SGHRS and YFSETQ. CDR3 length equals 14 residues. This CDR3 is CASSLEGGASEAFF. In DNA form, the CDR3 reads TGCGCCAGCAGCTTGGAAGGGGGCGCATCTGAAGCTTTCTTT.

The chain links TRBV27 to TRBJ2-3; the D gene is possibly TRBD1 (5 bases). The CDR3 extends over 17 amino acids. Germline assignment: CDR1 MNHEY and CDR2 SMNVEV (reference sequence). V was cut by 3 bases and J by 2 bases, with 18 bases left in between. CDR3 bases: TGTGCCAGCAGTTTTTGGGGTTGGGGCAGGGCCACAGATACGCAGTATTTT. Its translation is CASSFWGWGRATDTQYF.

V usage is TRBV28 and J usage is TRBJ2-3; 12 bases agree with TRBD2. Trimming removed 5 bases from V and 2 bases from J; junction bases left unmatched: 8. The CDR3 runs 17 residues. Germline loops: CDR1 MDHEN, CDR2 SYDVKM. This chain's CDR3 is CASSDLGLAGPTDTQYF. The CDR3 nucleotides read TGTGCCAGCAGTGACTTAGGACTAGCGGGGCCCACAGATACGCAGTATTTT.

The chain couples TRBV6-5 to TRBJ1-6; 7 bases agree with TRBD1. With 6 bases clipped from V and 3 bases from J, the junction kept 5 bases outside the gene matches. This CDR3 is 15 amino acids long. Looked up from germline, CDR1 is MNHEY and CDR2 is SVGAGI. The CDR3 protein is CASSDRARYNSPLHF. The CDR3 bases are TGTGCCAGCAGCGACAGGGCCCGCTATAATTCACCCCTCCACTTT.

The chain links TRBV19 to TRBJ2-1, with 9 bases that match TRBD2. J gave up 6 bases and V 11 bases, and 14 bases lay outside the gene matches. This CDR3 region has 15 residues. CDR1 and CDR2 from the germline V gene are LNHDA and SQIVND (reference sequence). Here the CDR3 reads CAVTSGTSLFNEQFF. CDR3 coding DNA: TGTGCCGTCACCTCCGGGACTAGCTTATTCAATGAGCAGTTCTTC.

The chain links TRBV28 to TRBJ1-5; 10 bases map to TRBD1. CDR3 size: 15 residues. Losses at the gene ends were 5 bases for V and 5 bases for J; bases not matched to a gene: 6. Germline V CDR1 and CDR2: MDHEN, SYDVKM. In DNA, the CDR3 is TGTGCCAGCAGTACCGGGACAGGGGCTTATCAGCCCCAGCATTTT. This encodes CASSTGTGAYQPQHF.

The V gene is TRBV3-1 (or the pseudogene TRBV3-2), the J gene TRBJ2-7; D gene uncertain. Germline lookup yields CDR1 LGHDT and CDR2 YNNKEL (reference sequence). CDR3 length: 13 residues. V gave up 3 bases and J gave up 4 bases, with 10 bases separating them. The CDR3 coding sequence is TGTGCCAGCAGCCAGTATCTGAGATACGAGCAGTACTTC. Protein sequence: CASSQYLRYEQYF.

This sequence joins TRBV5-1 and TRBJ1-2; 11 bases are a match to TRBD1. With 3 bases clipped from V and 7 bases from J, the junction kept 5 bases outside the gene matches. The CDR3 totals 14 residues. Germline loops: CDR1 SGHRS, CDR2 YFSETQ. This CDR3 reads CASSSGQGESGYTF. In nucleotides, the CDR3 is TGCGCCAGCAGCTCGGGACAGGGGGAAAGTGGCTACACCTTC.

V gene TRBV2 combines with J gene TRBJ2-2, with 10 bases identical to TRBD2. The CDR3 loop spans 16 amino acids. Germline CDR1 is SNHLY and CDR2 is FYNNEI. V trimming: 6 bases; J trimming: 6 bases; junction bases outside the gene matches: 10. The CDR3: CASSQETSGNSGELFF. The CDR3, as DNA: TGTGCCAGCAGCCAGGAAACTAGCGGGAATTCCGGGGAGCTGTTTTTT.

The chain combines TRBV18 with TRBJ2-7, with D possibly TRBD2 on 6 matching bases. The CDR3 has 13 amino acids. V dropped 3 bases and J dropped 6 bases, with 12 bases sitting between them. CDR1 and CDR2 (germline): KGHSH, LQKENI. The chain's CDR3 is CASSPGTLSEQYF. In nucleotides, the CDR3 is TGTGCCAGCTCACCGGGGACTTTAAGCGAGCAGTACTTC.

In nucleotides, the CDR3 is TGTGCCAGCTCACCCCCTAGCGGCACAGATACGCAGTATTTT. It translates to CASSPPSGTDTQYF. This chain links TRBV18 with TRBJ2-3, with D tentatively TRBD2 (6 bases). The CDR3 spans 14 residues. V was cut by 3 bases and J by 1 base, with 8 bases left in between. Looked up from germline, CDR1 is KGHSH and CDR2 is LQKENI.

This chain uses TRBV7-6 with TRBJ2-6, with 7 bases aligning to TRBD1. In germline, CDR1 is SGHVS, CDR2 FNYEAQ. The CDR3 is 15 amino acids. V shed 5 bases, J shed 0 bases, and the junction held 1 base outside the gene matches. CDR3 nucleotide sequence: TGTGCCAGCAGCCCAGGGGGCTCTGGGGCCAACGTCCTGACTTTC. Its translation is CASSPGGSGANVLTF. The variable domain in full, completed from reference TRBV7-6 and TRBJ2-6, reads GAGVSQSPRYKVTKRGQDVALRCDPISGHVSLYWYRQALGQGPEFLTYFNYEAQQDKSGLPNDRFSAERPEGSISTLTIQRTEQRDSAMYRCASSPGGSGANVLTFGAGSRLTVL.

This sequence joins TRBV5-1 and TRBJ2-2; TRBD2 agrees at 11 bases. This CDR3 is built from 17 residues. Germline-derived CDR1 and CDR2 are SGHRS and YFSETQ. With V trimmed by 2 bases and J by 2 bases, 5 bases remained unmatched. CDR3 amino acids: CASSLTSGSQNTGELFF. CDR3 sequence (DNA): TGCGCCAGCAGCTTAACTAGCGGGAGCCAAAACACCGGGGAGCTGTTTTTT.

The chain couples TRBV5-1 to TRBJ2-1, with a possible D match to TRBD1 (6 bases). With 1 base removed from V and 6 bases from J, the gap between germline ends came to 20 bases. Germline V gives CDR1 SGHRS, CDR2 YFSETQ. The CDR3 consists of 17 residues. CDR3 coding DNA: TGCGCCAGCAGCTTGTTCGGCCCCGAACTAGGGGGCAATGAGCAGTTCTTC. It specifies CASSLFGPELGGNEQFF.

V usage is TRBV5-5 and J usage is TRBJ2-3; D not certain. The V end was cut by 4 bases, the J end by 0 bases, with 9 bases between. The CDR3 runs 14 residues. CDR1 and CDR2 (germline): SGHKS, YYEKEE (reference sequence). The CDR3 nucleotides read TGTGCCAGCAGCGCTCTGGCTAGCACAGATACGCAGTATTTT. The encoded protein is CASSALASTDTQYF.

V usage is TRBV6-1 and J usage is TRBJ1-1, with a possible D match to TRBD1 (5 bases). The CDR3 has 14 residues. Germline V gene lookup returns CDR1 MNHNS and CDR2 SASEGT. Trimming took 2 bases from V and 4 from J, leaving 11 bases between them. CDR3 coding DNA: TGTGCCAGCAGTGAAATAGAAGGGGTCACTGAAGCTTTCTTT. This sequence encodes CASSEIEGVTEAFF.

The V call is TRBV5-8, the J call TRBJ2-1; 14 nucleotides line up with TRBD2. Germline lookup yields CDR1 SGHTS and CDR2 YDEGEE. Germline trimming cut 4 bases from V and 3 bases from J; bases unmatched to any gene: 3. The CDR3 totals 16 residues. CDR3 coding DNA: TGTGCCAGCAGCCCCGGGACTAGCGGGAGCTACAATGAGCAGTTCTTC. It specifies CASSPGTSGSYNEQFF.

This clone was seen only a few times. This chain links TRBV15 with TRBJ1-2; weak D call: TRBD1 (5 bases). Looked up from germline, CDR1 is LNHNV and CDR2 is YYDKDF (reference sequence). Trimming stripped 5 bases from V and 8 bases from J, with 18 bases between. This CDR3 region has 14 residues. CDR3 sequence: CATSGTGGIMGYTF. For the CDR3, the DNA is TGTGCCACCAGCGGTACAGGAGGGATTATGGGCTACACCTTC.

V usage is TRBV2 and J usage is TRBJ1-2; 10 bases fit TRBD1. J lost 3 bases, V lost 6 bases, and 1 base had no gene match. This CDR3 comprises 13 residues. Germline CDR1 and CDR2: SNHLY and FYNNEI. CDR3 protein: CASSGTGDYGYTF. DNA of the CDR3: TGTGCCAGCAGCGGGACAGGGGACTATGGCTACACCTTC. Combining the CDR3 with reference TRBV2 and TRBJ1-2 gives the whole variable domain EPEVTQTPSHQVTQMGQEVILRCVPISNHLYFYWYRQILGQKVEFLVSFYNNEISEKSEIFDDQFSVERPDGSNFTLKIRSTKLEDSAMYFCASSGTGDYGYTFGSGTRLTVV.

The chain is built from TRBV7-8 and TRBJ1-4; D call uncertain. CDR1 and CDR2 (germline): SGHVS, FQNEAQ. This CDR3 has 14 residues. Between the trimmed V and J ends, which lost 3 bases and 4 bases, there was a span of 9 bases. The CDR3 reads CASSFREYNEKLFF. CDR3 nucleotides: TGTGCCAGCAGCTTTAGAGAGTATAATGAAAAACTGTTTTTT.

The chain joins TRBV29-1 to TRBJ1-1; D is perhaps TRBD1 (5 bases). Germline V gene sequence: CDR1 SQVTM, CDR2 ANQGSEA. V was trimmed by 7 bases and J by 3 bases, leaving 9 bases between them. The CDR3 has 11 amino acids. The CDR3, as DNA: TGCAGCGGGGTCAGGGACACTGAAGCTTTCTTT. Protein: CSGVRDTEAFF.

This clone occurred once. The chain combines TRBV28 with TRBJ1-5; D gene unclear. Germline V gives CDR1 MDHEN, CDR2 SYDVKM. The CDR3 length is 14 residues. Deletions cut 3 bases from V and 5 bases from J, with 11 bases between. The CDR3 sequence is CASSFGQAYQPQHF. DNA for the CDR3: TGTGCCAGCAGTTTTGGGCAGGCATATCAGCCCCAGCATTTT.

V and J are TRBV6-5 and TRBJ2-3, with D possibly being TRBD1 (6 bases). There are 14 residues in the CDR3. Trimming pared 6 bases from V and 2 bases from J, leaving 12 bases between. CDR1 and CDR2 (germline): MNHEY, SVGAGI. Here the CDR3 DNA reads TGTGCCAGCAGACCGGGACACACCACAGATACGCAGTATTTT. Amino acid sequence: CASRPGHTTDTQYF.

The table lists this clone with a few counts. This chain joins TRBV28 and TRBJ1-6, with a weak D call TRBD1 (5 bases). This CDR3 is built from 15 residues. Germline V lookup: CDR1 MDHEN, CDR2 SYDVKM. V was trimmed by 2 bases and J by 7 bases, leaving 12 bases between them. CDR3 amino acids: CASSLGGGLNSPLHF. The CDR3, as DNA: TGTGCCAGCAGTTTAGGGGGGGGGTTGAATTCACCCCTCCACTTT. Using reference TRBV28 and TRBJ1-6 for the parts outside the CDR3, the full variable domain is DVKVTQSSRYLVKRTGEKVFLECVQDMDHENMFWYRQDPGLGLRLIYFSYDVKMKEKGDIPEGYSVSREKKERFSLILESASTNQTSMYLCASSLGGGLNSPLHFGNGTRLTVT.

This clone was detected a few times. The V call is TRBV5-1, the J call TRBJ1-4; 9 bases align to TRBD1. The CDR3 is 15 residues long. J gave up 10 bases and V 4 bases, and 11 bases lay outside the gene matches. In germline, CDR1 is SGHRS, CDR2 YFSETQ. Here the CDR3 reads CASSDTGGGGVKLFF. In nucleotides, the CDR3 is TGCGCCAGCAGCGACACAGGGGGCGGAGGCGTAAAACTGTTTTTT.

The rearrangement uses TRBV5-1 and TRBJ1-1, with a weak D call TRBD1 (5 bases). This CDR3 spans 15 amino acids. Germline CDR1 is SGHRS and CDR2 is YFSETQ. With 4 bases removed from V and 4 bases from J, the gap between germline ends came to 17 bases. CDR3 sequence (DNA): TGCGCCAGCAGCCTCACAGGACAAAAAGGCACTGAAGCTTTCTTT. Translated: CASSLTGQKGTEAFF.